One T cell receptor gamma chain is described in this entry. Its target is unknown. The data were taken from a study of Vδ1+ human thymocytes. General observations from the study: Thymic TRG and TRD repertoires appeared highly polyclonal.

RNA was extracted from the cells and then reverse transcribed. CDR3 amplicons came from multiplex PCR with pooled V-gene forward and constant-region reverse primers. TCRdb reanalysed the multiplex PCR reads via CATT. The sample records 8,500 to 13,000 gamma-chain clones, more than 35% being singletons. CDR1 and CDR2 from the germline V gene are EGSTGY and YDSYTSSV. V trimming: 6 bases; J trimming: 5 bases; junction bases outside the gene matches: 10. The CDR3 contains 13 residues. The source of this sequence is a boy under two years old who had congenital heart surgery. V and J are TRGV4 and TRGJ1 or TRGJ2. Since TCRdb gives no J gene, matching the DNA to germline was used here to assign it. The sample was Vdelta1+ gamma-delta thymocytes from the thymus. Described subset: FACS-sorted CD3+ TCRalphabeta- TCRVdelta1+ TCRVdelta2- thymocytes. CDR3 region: CATWMRRDYKKLF. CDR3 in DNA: TGTGCCACCTGGATGAGGAGAGATTATAAGAAACTCTTT.